A selection of T cell receptor beta chains follows, all from one sample in a study of beta chain features in type 1 diabetes. Measured with immunoSEQ multiplex PCR; TCRdb has only the in-frame clones, and not every one. In the table there are roughly 140,000 clones, less than 9% of which are singletons. The sequenced sample was central memory CD4+ T cells from blood. The receptors here all came from a woman aged 25 to 39 in good health. The CDR3 runs from the conserved cysteine through the conserved F or W. The D gene is left open where the match is weak. Clone size, where shown, is once, few, many, or a class for clones that have expanded.

size	J	V	D	DNA	CDR3
.	TRBJ2-1	TRBV4-2	TRBD2	TGTGCCAGCAGCCAAGATTTAGCGGGAGCCCCTGAGCAGTTCTTC	CASSQDLAGAPEQFF
few	TRBJ2-1	TRBV18	TRBD2	TGTGCCAGCTCACCACCGAATGGCGGGAGCTCCTACAATGAGCAGTTCTTC	CASSPPNGGSSYNEQFF
few	TRBJ2-5	TRBV2	.	TGTGCCAGCAGTGACCTGACACCAGAGACCCAGTACTTC	CASSDLTPETQYF
.	TRBJ2-7	TRBV7-2	.	TGTGCCAGCAGCTTAAACATTTACACGTCCTACGAGCAGTACTTC	CASSLNIYTSYEQYF
few	TRBJ2-7	TRBV6-5	TRBD1	TGTGCCAGCAGGACGACCGGGACAGGGCCGTACGAGCAGTACTTC	CASRTTGTGPYEQYF
.	TRBJ2-5	TRBV28	TRBD1	TGTGCCAGCAGGACAGAGGGGGCGTCCCAAGAGACCCAGTACTTC	CASRTEGASQETQYF
few	TRBJ1-2	TRBV12-2	.	TGTGCAAGTCGCTTAGGGGGTACAGGGGGACTTTGGTATGGCTACACCTTC	CASRLGGTGGLWYGYTF
.	TRBJ2-1	TRBV19	TRBD2	TGTGCCAGTAGTAGCGGACTAGCGGCCAACAATGAGCAGTTCTTC	CASSSGLAANNEQFF
few	TRBJ2-2	TRBV2	.	TGTGCCAGCAGTGGCCACAGACAAGCCGGGGAGCTGTTTTTT	CASSGHRQAGELFF
many	TRBJ2-6	TRBV7-9	.	TGTGCCAGCAGCTTGGCCGGGGTCACCAACGTCCTGACTTTC	CASSLAGVTNVLTF
.	TRBJ2-7	TRBV28	TRBD2	TGTGCCAGCCTCCGGGGCGGGAGGTACGAGCAGTACTTC	CASLRGGRYEQYF
few	TRBJ2-1	TRBV5-6	.	TGTGCCAGCGGGGGAGGTGAGCAGTTCTTC	CASGGGEQFF
few	TRBJ2-1	TRBV7-2	TRBD2	TGTGCCAGCAGCTTATTTGTGATGTCTAGCGGCTACAATGAGCAGTTCTTC	CASSLFVMSSGYNEQFF
few	TRBJ2-1	TRBV19	.	TGTGCCAGTAGTATGACGGGTGGTGAGCAGTTCTTC	CASSMTGGEQFF
.	TRBJ1-2	TRBV2	TRBD1	TGTGCCAGCAGTAACCTAACACCGGGACAGGGGGGTGGCTACACCTTC	CASSNLTPGQGGGYTF
few	TRBJ2-2	TRBV11-2	TRBD2	TGTGCCAGCAGCTTAGCGGGAGGCACCGGGGAGCTGTTTTTT	CASSLAGGTGELFF
.	TRBJ1-1	TRBV21-1	.	TGTGCCAGCAGGGACAGGGACACTGAAGCTTTCTTT	CASRDRDTEAFF